The rows below give T cell receptor beta chains drawn from one sample of a study of post-analysis software for immune sequencing data. In TCRdb, the PCR reads were re-called with MiXCR into one record per CDR3 protein. In the table there are more than 500,000 distinct CDR3 sequences, roughly 34% of which are singletons. The source material was blood. These receptors all stem from a girl aged 2 to 17 with multiple sclerosis. Each CDR3 is given with its conserved first and last residue. The D gene is left open where the match is weak. Rows give clone size only sometimes, using once, few, many, or a class for an expanded clone.

TRBD1	TRBV4-1	few	TRBJ2-3	CASSPQGVTQYF	TGCGCCAGCAGCCCTCAGGGGGTTACGCAGTATTTT
NA	TRBV11-2	NA	TRBJ1-1	CASSRSGMNTEAFF	TGTGCCAGCAGCCGCTCAGGCATGAACACTGAAGCTTTCTTT
TRBD1	TRBV20-1	NA	TRBJ1-1	CSASLGQGSRTEAFF	TGCAGTGCTAGTCTTGGACAGGGATCGAGAACTGAAGCTTTCTTT
NA	TRBV28	few	TRBJ1-2	CASSGHGPKYGYTF	TGTGCCAGCAGTGGACACGGACCGAAATATGGCTACACCTTC
NA	TRBV7-2	NA	TRBJ1-2	CASSPRPSRVVLSGYTF	TGTGCCAGCAGCCCACGGCCTAGCAGGGTGGTTCTGAGTGGCTACACCTTC
NA	TRBV29-1	NA	TRBJ1-3	CSVGPLNGNTIYF	TGCAGCGTTGGGCCTTTAAATGGAAACACCATATATTTT
TRBD1	TRBV7-9	NA	TRBJ1-1	CASSLGRDRNTEAFF	TGTGCCAGCAGCTTAGGTCGGGACAGAAACACTGAAGCTTTCTTT
TRBD1	TRBV29-1	once	TRBJ1-1	CSVLGGADTEAFF	TGCAGCGTTTTAGGGGGCGCGGACACTGAAGCTTTCTTT
TRBD1	TRBV10-3	NA	TRBJ2-1	CAISEGTGGYNEQFF	TGTGCCATCAGTGAAGGGACAGGGGGCTACAATGAGCAGTTCTTC
TRBD2	TRBV4-1	NA	TRBJ2-3	CASSQTPGLAGGPTDTQYF	TGCGCCAGCAGCCAAACTCCGGGACTAGCGGGGGGGCCCACAGATACGCAGTATTTT
TRBD2	TRBV4-2	few	TRBJ2-5	CASSQENGLAGGDETQYF	TGTGCCAGCAGCCAAGAGAACGGGCTAGCGGGGGGGGACGAGACCCAGTACTTC
NA	TRBV6-2/TRBV6-3	NA	TRBJ1-2	CASSSNLQGWYYGYTF	TGTGCCAGCAGTTCCAACCTCCAGGGGTGGTACTATGGCTACACCTTC
TRBD1	TRBV10-2	NA	TRBJ2-3	CASGNSLGQGASTDTQYF	TGCGCCAGCGGCAATTCCCTGGGACAGGGGGCATCCACAGATACGCAGTATTTT
NA	TRBV7-9	NA	TRBJ2-5	CASSLALGDLRETQYF	TGTGCCAGCAGCTTAGCGCTGGGGGACCTCCGAGAGACCCAGTACTTC
TRBD1	TRBV10-3	NA	TRBJ1-2	CAITGTGGFGYTF	TGTGCCATCACGGGGACAGGGGGTTTTGGCTACACCTTC
TRBD1	TRBV10-3	few	TRBJ1-2	CAIGTGGRYGYGYTF	TGTGCCATCGGGACAGGGGGTCGCTATGGCTATGGCTACACCTTC
TRBD2	TRBV19	NA	TRBJ2-1	CASSPYKGLAGMDEQFF	TGTGCCAGTAGCCCATACAAGGGACTAGCGGGGATGGATGAGCAGTTCTTC
TRBD1	TRBV10-3	NA	TRBJ2-6	CAIRLTGQPGANVLTF	TGTGCCATCAGATTGACAGGGCAGCCTGGGGCCAACGTCCTGACTTTC
NA	TRBV29-1	NA	TRBJ1-2	CSATTGTAYGYTF	TGCAGCGCAACGACCGGGACTGCCTATGGCTACACCTTC
NA	TRBV7-3	once	TRBJ2-1	CASGPPMSNEQFF	TGTGCCAGCGGACCACCCATGAGCAATGAGCAGTTCTTC
TRBD1	TRBV20-1	many	TRBJ1-6	CSDRKTGGGNSPLHF	TGCAGTGACAGAAAGACAGGGGGCGGTAATTCACCCCTCCACTTT
TRBD1	TRBV7-8	few	TRBJ2-7	CASSSRDRADEQYF	TGTGCCAGCAGCTCCCGGGACAGGGCTGACGAGCAGTACTTC
NA	TRBV6-5	few	TRBJ2-7	CASSDGISYEQYF	TGTGCCAGCAGTGACGGGATCTCCTACGAGCAGTACTTC
TRBD1	TRBV20-1	NA	TRBJ1-5	CSARTGTVNQPQHF	TGCAGTGCACGCACCGGGACAGTCAATCAGCCCCAGCATTTT
NA	TRBV10-3	few	TRBJ2-5	CAISDPGSDRETQYF	TGTGCCATCAGTGACCCGGGGTCGGATCGGGAGACCCAGTACTTC
NA	TRBV28	NA	TRBJ1-5	CASNWTDSNQPQHF	TGTGCCAGCAACTGGACAGATAGCAATCAGCCCCAGCATTTT
NA	TRBV5-1	NA	TRBJ2-1	CASSPGTPQGYNEQFF	TGCGCCAGCAGCCCTGGGACACCCCAAGGCTACAATGAGCAGTTCTTC
NA	TRBV24-1	NA	TRBJ2-4	CATSDSGGPGKNIQYF	TGTGCCACCAGTGATTCTGGGGGGCCGGGAAAAAACATTCAGTACTTC
NA	TRBV7-9	many	TRBJ2-7	CASSLEWALGEQYF	TGTGCCAGCAGCTTAGAGTGGGCATTAGGCGAGCAGTACTTC
NA	TRBV10-3	few	TRBJ1-2	CAISDPPRDLYGYTF	TGTGCCATCAGTGACCCCCCGAGGGACCTCTATGGCTACACCTTC
TRBD1	TRBV6-5	NA	TRBJ2-1	CASRPDRGTYNEQFF	TGTGCCAGCAGACCGGACAGGGGGACCTACAATGAGCAGTTCTTC
TRBD2	TRBV12-3/TRBV12-4	many	TRBJ2-7	CASSSLAGGTYEQYF	TGTGCCAGCAGTTCCCTAGCGGGGGGCACCTACGAGCAGTACTTC
NA	TRBV7-9	NA	TRBJ2-6	CASSLPQGRSGANVLTF	TGTGCCAGCAGCTTACCACAGGGGAGGAGCGGGGCCAACGTCCTGACTTTC
NA	TRBV28	NA	TRBJ1-5	CASTGSSGWNQPQHF	TGTGCCAGCACCGGGTCTTCAGGATGGAATCAGCCCCAGCATTTT
TRBD1	TRBV6-5	few	TRBJ2-3	CASRSDRTEGTDTQYF	TGTGCCAGCAGGTCGGACAGGACCGAGGGGACAGATACGCAGTATTTT
NA	TRBV20-1	once	TRBJ2-5	CSASLFGSGETQYF	TGCAGTGCTAGTTTATTTGGGTCAGGAGAGACCCAGTACTTC
TRBD1	TRBV5-1	NA	TRBJ1-2	CASRMTGSYGYTF	TGCGCCAGCAGAATGACAGGGTCCTATGGCTACACCTTC
NA	TRBV21-1	NA	TRBJ1-2	CASSKALPGQTYGYTF	TGTGCCAGCAGCAAAGCGCTTCCGGGACAGACCTATGGCTACACCTTC
TRBD1	TRBV19	NA	TRBJ1-2	CASGDRGYGYTF	TGTGCCAGTGGTGACAGGGGGTATGGCTACACCTTC
NA	TRBV2	NA	TRBJ2-1	CASSEVKPGQFHNEQFF	TGTGCCAGCAGTGAAGTCAAACCCGGACAGTTTCACAATGAGCAGTTCTTC
NA	TRBV6-1	NA	TRBJ1-4	CASIRGRGEKLFF	TGTGCCAGCATAAGGGGCCGAGGTGAAAAACTGTTTTTT
NA	TRBV5-6	few	TRBJ2-1	CASSWEASGFEQFF	TGTGCCAGCAGCTGGGAAGCGAGCGGTTTTGAGCAGTTCTTC
NA	TRBV4-1	few	TRBJ2-5	CASSPGAGMETQYF	TGCGCCAGCAGCCCCGGGGCAGGGATGGAGACCCAGTACTTC
NA	TRBV5-5	many	TRBJ2-3	CASSLVAGSTDTQYF	TGTGCCAGCAGCTTGGTGGCAGGCAGCACAGATACGCAGTATTTT
NA	TRBV24-1	few	TRBJ2-3	CATSDRQSGGVTDTQYF	TGTGCCACCAGTGATAGACAGTCAGGGGGGGTGACAGATACGCAGTATTTT
NA	TRBV20-1	NA	TRBJ2-3	CSALMRGQSTDTQYF	TGCAGTGCTCTGATGCGGGGACAGAGCACAGATACGCAGTATTTT
NA	TRBV5-1	many	TRBJ1-1	CASSPDGNTEAFF	TGTGCCAGCAGCCCGGACGGGAACACTGAAGCTTTCTTT
NA	TRBV10-2	NA	TRBJ2-5	CANSESRWETQYF	TGCGCCAACAGTGAGTCGAGGTGGGAGACCCAGTACTTC
NA	TRBV7-6	few	TRBJ2-1	CANSFGQADYNEQFF	TGTGCCAACTCCTTTGGGCAGGCCGACTACAATGAGCAGTTCTTC
TRBD1	TRBV15	many	TRBJ2-1	CATSRGQGAAPSYNEQFF	TGTGCCACCAGCAGAGGGCAGGGGGCCGCTCCCTCCTACAATGAGCAGTTCTTC